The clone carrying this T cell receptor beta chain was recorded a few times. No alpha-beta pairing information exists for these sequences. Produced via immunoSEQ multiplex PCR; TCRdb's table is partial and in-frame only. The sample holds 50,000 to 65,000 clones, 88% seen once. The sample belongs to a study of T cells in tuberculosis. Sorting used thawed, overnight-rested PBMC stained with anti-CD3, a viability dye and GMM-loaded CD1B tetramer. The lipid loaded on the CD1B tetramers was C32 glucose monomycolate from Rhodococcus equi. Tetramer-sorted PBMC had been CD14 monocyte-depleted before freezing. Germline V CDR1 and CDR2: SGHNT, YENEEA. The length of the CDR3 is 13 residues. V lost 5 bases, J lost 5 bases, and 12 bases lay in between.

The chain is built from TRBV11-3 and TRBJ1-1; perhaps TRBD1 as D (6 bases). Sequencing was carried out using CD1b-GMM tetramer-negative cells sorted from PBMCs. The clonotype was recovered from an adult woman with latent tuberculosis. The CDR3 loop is CASSQMGATEAFF. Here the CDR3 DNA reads TGTGCCAGCAGCCAAATGGGGGCGACTGAAGCTTTCTTT.